The sequence of this T cell receptor beta chain was determined in a study of T cell changes during pregnancy in multiple sclerosis. The V and J ends lost 3 bases and 8 bases respectively, with 19 bases between them. CDR1 and CDR2 (germline): LNHDA, SQIVND (reference sequence). The CDR3 is 16 amino acids. Sequenced by immunoSEQ multiplex PCR; TCRdb stores in-frame clones only, minus some. The repertoire holds some 36,000 clones, 85% to 95% seen once, with under 0.5% in the top ten. Sequencing was performed on CD4+ T cells from peripheral blood mononuclear cells, taken in the second trimester of pregnancy. This TCR was recovered from a female donor with multiple sclerosis, enrolled in a pregnancy study. J is TRBJ1-4 and V is TRBV19; a possible D gene is TRBD1 (6 bases). This CDR3 reads CASSMKTAGAREKLFF. In nucleotides, the CDR3 is TGTGCCAGTAGTATGAAGACTGCGGGGGCCAGAGAAAAACTGTTTTTT.